This T cell receptor (beta chain) originates from a study of blood T cell repertoires in COVID-19. Study details: Some COVID-19 samples were acute and others convalescent; all came from the United States, Italy and Spain.

Original processing notes: It was from reference gene primer amplification that nucleated cell counts were estimated. Libraries were prepared by immunoSEQ multiplex PCR; TCRdb keeps only in-frame clonotypes and omits some of them. From that table come the V and J calls and clone size; the DNA was used to work out D and trimming. The table has 250,000 to 350,000 clones, 85% seen once. In terms of age and location, participants ranged from about 18 to 95 years and lived in around 22 US areas. Donors in Cohort 3 counted as recovered after two negative PCRs, clearance, or symptom resolution. This clone has a single count. Per germline, CDR1 SGHRS and CDR2 YFSETQ. The trim removed 0 bases at V and 2 bases at J, leaving 1 base unmatched. There are 15 residues in the CDR3.

What was sequenced was PBMCs or T cells enriched from blood (not recorded which). The receptor's source is a woman aged 45-65 years who had recovered from COVID-19. This rearrangement joins TRBV5-1 to TRBJ2-7; 11 nucleotides match TRBD1. The CDR3 nucleotides are TGCGCCAGCAGCTTGGGGACAGGGGGCGCCTACGAGCAGTACTTC. Residues: CASSLGTGGAYEQYF. The full variable domain, completed using reference TRBV5-1 and TRBJ2-7, is KAGVTQTPRYLIKTRGQQVTLSCSPISGHRSVSWYQQTPGQGLQFLFEYFSETQRNKGNFPGRFSGRQFSNSRSEMNVSTLELGDSALYLCASSLGTGGAYEQYFGPGTRLTVT.